The entry below describes one T cell receptor (beta chain). The data were taken from a study of cytomegalovirus exposure and HLA in healthy donors. Clones were sequenced by immunoSEQ multiplex PCR, and TCRdb holds only the in-frame ones, with some missing. The profile covers fewer than 120,000 clones, with 85% to 90% appearing a single time and more than 1.4% taken by the ten largest. The germline V gene has CDR1 SGHVS and CDR2 FNYEAQ. J was trimmed by 4 bases and V by 3 bases; bases with no gene match: 2. CDR3 length equals 14 residues. The receptor was derived from a woman aged 25 to 39 in good health and CMV-seropositive. Source material: PBMCs. V usage is TRBV7-6 and J usage is TRBJ2-1; TRBD2 agrees at 8 bases. The CDR3 DNA is TGTGCCAGCAGCTTGGGCGGGAGGTACAATGAGCAGTTCTTC. Protein: CASSLGGRYNEQFF.